The 17 T cell receptor beta chains given below trace back to one sample, sequenced in a study of lymphopenia after photon versus proton radiotherapy. Assay used: immunoSEQ multiplex PCR; TCRdb lists only in-frame clones, some missing. The sample shows over 55,000 clones, around 87% of them seen only once. Sequencing was performed on peripheral blood, taken from a patient treated with proton-based radiotherapy. The receptors derive from a man aged 80 or over with esophageal cancer.

CDR3 residues: CAWSVYGEGQLYGYTF. DNA for the CDR3: TGTGCCTGGAGTGTGTATGGAGAAGGACAGCTCTATGGCTACACCTTC. The J gene is TRBJ1-2, the V gene TRBV30, with D perhaps TRBD1 (6 bases). The germline V gene has CDR1 GTSNPN and CDR2 SVGIG (reference sequence). V was trimmed by 0 bases and J by 4 bases, leaving 18 bases between them. The length of the CDR3 is 16 residues.

The CDR3 protein is CASSLAGRNSGANVLTF. The CDR3 coding sequence is TGTGCCAGCAGCTTAGCGGGACGGAACTCTGGGGCCAACGTCCTGACTTTC. The chain uses TRBV7-8 and TRBJ2-6, with D perhaps TRBD1 or TRBD2 (5 bases each). Trimming left V 0 bases short and J 0 bases short, with 9 bases between. CDR1 is SGHVS, CDR2 FQNEAQ, per germline. This CDR3 has 17 residues.

The chain links TRBV5-5 to TRBJ2-1; 9 positions agree with TRBD2. The CDR3 is 14 amino acids. V shed 2 bases, J shed 9 bases, and the junction held 6 bases outside the gene matches. CDR1 is SGHKS, CDR2 YYEKEE, per germline (reference sequence). CDR3 sequence reads: CASSFGGGAGEQFF. In DNA form, the CDR3 reads TGTGCCAGCAGCTTCGGCGGGGGGGCAGGTGAGCAGTTCTTC.

The chain has TRBV7-6 and TRBJ1-1; D is unresolved. The V and J ends lost 1 base and 8 bases respectively, with 11 bases between them. Germline CDR1 reads SGHVS; CDR2 reads FNYEAQ. The CDR3 is 13 residues long. The CDR3 loop reads CASSLDRGDEAFF. As DNA, the CDR3 is TGTGCCAGCAGCTTAGATCGCGGCGACGAAGCTTTCTTT.

This rearrangement joins TRBV6-5 to TRBJ2-7, with TRBD1 identical over 9 bases. This CDR3 is 15 amino acids long. Germline V CDR1 and CDR2: MNHEY, SVGAGI. The V segment lost 6 bases and the J segment 0 bases; nucleotides outside the gene matches: 6. CDR3 bases: TGTGCCAGCAGCTCCGGGACAGGGACCTCCTACGAGCAGTACTTC. Translation: CASSSGTGTSYEQYF.

The CDR3 here is CASNVGHLEFGGYTF. The CDR3 region has the DNA TGTGCCAGCAACGTCGGACACCTCGAGTTTGGTGGCTACACCTTC. The rearrangement uses TRBV9 and TRBJ1-2, with a possible D match to TRBD1 (5 bases). This CDR3 contains 15 residues. Per germline, CDR1 SGDLS and CDR2 YYNGEE. V lost 6 bases to trimming and J lost 7 bases, with 22 bases between them. The full variable domain, completed using reference TRBV9 and TRBJ1-2, is DSGVTQTPKHLITATGQRVTLRCSPRSGDLSVYWYQQSLDQGLQFLIQYYNGEERAKGNILERFSAQQFPDLHSELNLSSLELGDSALYFCASNVGHLEFGGYTFGSGTRLTVV.

The chain joins TRBV7-6 to TRBJ2-3, with D unclear. V dropped 5 bases and J dropped 0 bases, with 18 bases sitting between them. CDR1 is SGHVS, CDR2 FNYEAQ, per germline. The CDR3 sequence is 17 residues long. CDR3 residues: CASSHPKGAASTDTQYF. The CDR3 DNA reads TGTGCCAGCAGCCATCCGAAAGGCGCCGCCAGCACAGATACGCAGTATTTT.

The chain joins TRBV27 to TRBJ2-3, with D maybe TRBD1 (6 bases). The germline CDR1 and CDR2 sequences are MNHEY and SMNVEV (reference sequence). The CDR3 totals 19 residues. Trimming pared 6 bases from V and 1 base from J, leaving 26 bases between. The chain's CDR3 is CASSVSETGFWTRTDTQYF. CDR3 in DNA: TGTGCCAGCAGCGTCTCTGAGACAGGTTTTTGGACACGCACAGATACGCAGTATTTT.

The gene calls are TRBV15 and TRBJ1-4; 11 bases align to TRBD1. CDR1 and CDR2 from the germline V gene are LNHNV and YYDKDF (reference sequence). The CDR3 sequence is 16 residues long. V lost 2 bases and J lost 7; bases outside the gene matches: 6. Here the CDR3 reads CATSRSRGTGGEKLFF. The CDR3 DNA follows: TGTGCCACCAGCAGATCTAGGGGGACAGGGGGTGAAAAACTGTTTTTT.

V usage is TRBV5-6 and J usage is TRBJ2-7; 7 bases are a match to TRBD2. Losses at the gene ends were 4 bases for V and 0 bases for J; bases not matched to a gene: 4. The germline CDR1 and CDR2 sequences are SGHDT and YYEEEE. The CDR3 runs to 14 residues. The DNA of the CDR3 is TGTGCCAGCAGCAAAAGGGACTACTCCTACGAGCAGTACTTC. Its protein product is CASSKRDYSYEQYF.

V is TRBV7-2 and J is TRBJ2-1, with 7 positions matching TRBD1. The CDR3 sequence is 17 residues long. Trimming cost V 4 bases and J 1 base; bases outside gene matches: 10. The V gene's germline CDR1 is SGHTA and CDR2 FQGNSA. The CDR3 reads CASSYAVPGQSYNEQFF. The CDR3 DNA reads TGTGCCAGCAGCTATGCGGTCCCGGGACAGTCCTACAATGAGCAGTTCTTC.

The CDR3 loop is CASSIVASGGPYTGELFF. The CDR3, as DNA: TGTGCCAGTAGTATAGTTGCCAGCGGGGGGCCCTACACCGGGGAGCTGTTTTTT. The gene calls are TRBV19 and TRBJ2-2; 9 positions match TRBD2. V lost 1 base and J lost 3; bases outside the gene matches: 9. The germline V gene encodes CDR1 LNHDA and CDR2 SQIVND (reference sequence). CDR3 length: 18 residues.

The chain has TRBV13 and TRBJ2-7; maybe TRBD1 (5 bases). This CDR3 has 13 residues. V lost 4 bases and J 2 bases, leaving 9 bases between the germline ends. CDR1 and CDR2 from the germline V gene are PRHDT and FYEKMQ (reference sequence). CDR3 nucleotides: TGTGCCAGCAGCTCAGGACACCCCTACGAGCAGTACTTC. It is translated as CASSSGHPYEQYF.

The chain recombines TRBV25-1 with TRBJ2-3; D might be TRBD1 or TRBD2, each matching 7 bases. CDR1 MGHDK and CDR2 SYGVNS come from the germline V gene. Deletions cut 11 bases from V and 1 base from J, with 13 bases between. The CDR3 has 13 residues. CDR3 coding DNA: TGTGCCTCAGGGGGGAGGGGCACAGATACGCAGTATTTT. Amino acids: CASGGRGTDTQYF.

The chain joins TRBV11-1 to TRBJ1-5; D is unclear. CDR3 length: 13 amino acids. Germline CDR1 is SGHAT and CDR2 is FQDESV (reference sequence). Trimming shortened V by 2 bases and J by 7 bases, and 9 bases separated the two germline ends. This chain's CDR3 is CASSLLAGQPQHF. In nucleotides, the CDR3 is TGTGCCAGCAGCTTATTGGCCGGGCAGCCCCAGCATTTT.

The chain carries TRBV13 and TRBJ2-1; 9 nucleotides line up with TRBD1. The ends lost 4 bases at V and 5 bases at J; junction bases unmatched: 6. Germline-derived CDR1 and CDR2 are PRHDT and FYEKMQ (reference sequence). This CDR3 is built from 15 residues. This chain's CDR3 is CASSSYRGRDNEQFF. CDR3 coding DNA: TGTGCCAGCAGCTCTTACAGGGGGCGAGACAATGAGCAGTTCTTC.

The chain uses TRBV27 and TRBJ2-7; 8 bases align to TRBD1. The CDR3 has 15 residues. Germline V gene sequence: CDR1 MNHEY, CDR2 SMNVEV (reference sequence). V was clipped by 2 bases and J by 4 bases; unmatched bases: 7. In nucleotides, the CDR3 is TGTGCCAGCAGTTTAAATCGCAACAGGGGGTACGAGCAGTACTTC. It is translated as CASSLNRNRGYEQYF.